This TCR beta chain was captured in a study of OX40 agonist ivuxolimab in advanced cancers. Across the study: The patients received ivuxolimab by intravenous route every 2 weeks at 0.01 to 10 mg/kg. Head and neck, renal cell, melanoma or hepatocellular carcinoma were the cancers that dose-escalation patients had. General study points: Among the nonresponders, some also had low normalized T-cell clonal expansion.

It was autoimmune disease history or systemic immunosuppression that excluded patients. This table comes from immunoSEQ multiplex PCR, and its TCRdb copy is limited to in-frame clones, with some not included. The sample shows about 50,000 clones, 77% of them seen only once. V was clipped by 6 bases and J by 3 bases, with 6 bases between them. This CDR3 is built from 11 residues. CDR1 is WSHSY, CDR2 SAAADI, per germline. As regards this clone: What it recognizes is unknown.

The receptor's source is an adult with an advanced solid tumor such as melanoma, head and neck, liver or kidney cancer. Material: CD4+ or CD8+ T cells sorted from blood, obtained in a trial of the OX40 agonist ivuxolimab. The rearrangement links TRBV10-2 to TRBJ2-7; D unresolved. CDR3 region: CASSADYEQYF. CDR3 DNA: TGCGCCAGCAGCGCTGACTACGAGCAGTACTTC.